Sequencing of this TCR beta chain was carried out in a study of blood T cell repertoires in COVID-19. Turning to the study itself: The samples span acute and convalescent COVID-19 from the United States, Italy and Spain.

Assay used: immunoSEQ multiplex PCR; TCRdb lists only in-frame clones, some missing. This table has 250,000 to 350,000 clones, around 91% appearing once. V trimming: 7 bases; J trimming: 5 bases; junction bases outside the gene matches: 7. This CDR3 spans 15 amino acids. Per germline, CDR1 MDHEN and CDR2 SYDVKM. The chain has TRBV28 and TRBJ2-3; 12 bases fit TRBD2. The receptor comes from a woman under 30 with acute COVID-19. The sample was PBMCs or T cells enriched from blood (not recorded which). CDR3 amino acids: CASTRPGLAGDTQYF. In DNA form, the CDR3 reads TGTGCCAGCACCCGACCGGGACTAGCGGGAGATACGCAGTATTTT.